This is a list of T cell receptor beta chains from one sample in a study of T cells after yellow fever vaccination. TCRdb passed the 5' RACE reads through MiXCR, listing each CDR3 protein once. The sample includes under 150,000 distinct CDR3 sequences, 7% to 9% of them seen just once. Material: CD4+ T cells sorted from PBMCs, obtained 5 days after the yellow fever booster vaccination. The receptors here all came from a man aged 25 to 40 who received the YFV17D yellow fever vaccine. The conserved cysteine and the conserved F or W are not part of the CDR3 here. A clone size is listed for some rows: how often the clone was seen (once, few, many), or a class if it is expanded.

TRBV18	TRBJ1-3	many	ASSPNSPSGNTIY
TRBV14	TRBJ2-5	many	ASSQDRNQETQY
TRBV9	TRBJ2-1	many	ASSVDRGGTTEQF
TRBV7-2	TRBJ2-3	many	ASSLEGGGTQY
TRBV7-2	TRBJ2-1	many	ASSLERASYNEQF
TRBV20-1	TRBJ1-1	many	SAFQGMRGGTEAF
TRBV29-1	TRBJ1-4	many	SVMGQFNEKLF
TRBV6-2/TRBV6-3	TRBJ2-7	many	ASSSGRAEQY
TRBV19	TRBJ1-5	.	ASTLGGPNQPQH
TRBV20-1	TRBJ2-5	many	SFPGSAQGKETQY
TRBV12-3/TRBV12-4	TRBJ2-7	many	ASSRRTGHEQY
TRBV20-1	TRBJ2-7	many	SARDPGSVDEQY
TRBV5-1	TRBJ2-7	many	ASSLRQGPYEQY
TRBV7-3	TRBJ2-6	many	ASSLNRDKGSSGANVLT
TRBV9	TRBJ2-7	many	ASSPGTGVYEQY
TRBV5-6	TRBJ2-1	many	ASSSGTRLNEQF
TRBV6-2/TRBV6-3	TRBJ1-1	.	ASSYLAGELNTEAF
TRBV7-2	TRBJ2-7	many	ASSLSGRPGEQY
TRBV7-2	TRBJ2-3	many	ASSLTGILGADTQY
TRBV7-2	TRBJ2-5	many	ASSDRTKETQY
TRBV7-8	TRBJ2-1	many	ASSYTGLARNEQF
TRBV7-9	TRBJ2-6	many	ASSLGADEISSGANVLT
TRBV20-1	TRBJ2-3	many	SARRPTSTDTQY
TRBV4-3	TRBJ1-5	many	ASSQDRNQPQH
TRBV7-6	TRBJ2-1	.	ASSLLGIASYNEQF
TRBV20-1	TRBJ2-1	many	SAGGGQGQVYNEQF
TRBV6-5	TRBJ2-5	many	ASSYSQARETQY
TRBV9	TRBJ2-7	many	ASSPRGLDYEQY
TRBV12-3/TRBV12-4	TRBJ1-5	many	ASSGGSSYSNQPQH
TRBV20-1	TRBJ1-1	many	SASRDINTEAF
TRBV12-3/TRBV12-4	TRBJ1-2	many	ASSDLSTYGYT
TRBV20-1	TRBJ1-2	many	SASPRDPLNYGYT
TRBV5-1	TRBJ1-3	many	ASSYTTGQGNTIY
TRBV3-1	TRBJ2-2	many	ASSQTTGELF
TRBV19	TRBJ2-7	many	ASSDGGTVSYEQY
TRBV20-1	TRBJ1-4	many	SARRGGVMFEKLF
TRBV6-5	TRBJ2-2	many	ASRRELNTGELF
TRBV29-1	TRBJ2-7	many	SGRTDRSYEQY
TRBV19	TRBJ2-7	many	ASSITEESYEQY
TRBV7-2	TRBJ2-5	many	ASSLGHRVTQETQY
TRBV29-1	TRBJ1-2	many	SVEDPRGDRYGYT
TRBV7-9	TRBJ2-3	many	ASSAGLAGDTQY